This T cell receptor beta chain was captured by sequencing in a study of T cells of healthy individuals. This clonotype came up many times. Each CDR3 protein is one row after TCRdb ran MiXCR on the 5' RACE reads. The sample contains some 69,000 distinct CDR3 sequences, 15% to 20% of which appear only once. Trimming cost V 0 bases and J 0 bases, with 12 bases left between them. CDR1 is KGHSH and CDR2 is LQKENI in the germline V gene. The CDR3 is 17 amino acids. The sequence derives from a human donor in good health. V and J are TRBV18 and TRBJ1-5; tentatively, D is TRBD1 (6 bases). CDR3 sequence reads: CASSPPPDSYSNQPQHF. DNA for the CDR3: TGTGCCAGCTCACCACCACCGGACAGCTATAGCAATCAGCCCCAGCATTTT.